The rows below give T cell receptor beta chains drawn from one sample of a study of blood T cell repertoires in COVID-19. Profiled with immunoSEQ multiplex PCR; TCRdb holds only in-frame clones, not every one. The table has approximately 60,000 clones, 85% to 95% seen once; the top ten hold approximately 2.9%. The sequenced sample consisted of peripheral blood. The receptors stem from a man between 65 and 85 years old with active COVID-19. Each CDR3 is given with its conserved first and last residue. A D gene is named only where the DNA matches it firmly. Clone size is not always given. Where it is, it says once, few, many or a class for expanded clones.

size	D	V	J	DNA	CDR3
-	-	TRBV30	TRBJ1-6	TGTGCCCGGGGAGTGGGTGGCGGCTTCTCACCCCTCCACTTT	CARGVGGGFSPLHF
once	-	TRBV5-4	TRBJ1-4	TGTGCCAGCAGCCCCGGGGGTTTTGCGGAAAAACTGTTTTTT	CASSPGGFAEKLFF
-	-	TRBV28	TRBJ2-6	TGTGCCAGCAGTCCCCCGGGAGTGGGGGGATACTCTGGGGCCAACGTCCTGACTTTC	CASSPPGVGGYSGANVLTF
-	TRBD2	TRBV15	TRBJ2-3	TGTGCCACCAGCAGAGACAGGGCGGGGGCAGATACGCAGTATTTT	CATSRDRAGADTQYF
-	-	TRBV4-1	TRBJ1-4	TGCGCCAGCAGCCAAGTACGACAGCGCCGCCCTAATGAAAAACTGTTTTTT	CASSQVRQRRPNEKLFF
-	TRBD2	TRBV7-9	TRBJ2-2	TGTGCCAGCAGGCCAAGCGGGGGGGCCTCCTCCGGGGAGCTGTTTTTT	CASRPSGGASSGELFF
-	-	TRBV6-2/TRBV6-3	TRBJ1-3	TGTGCCAGCAGTTACCGGGTCCGCACCTCTGGAAACACCATATATTTT	CASSYRVRTSGNTIYF
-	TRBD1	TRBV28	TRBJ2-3	TGTGCCAGCAGTTCGCCCACAGGGGGCGGTTATACGCAGTATTTT	CASSSPTGGGYTQYF
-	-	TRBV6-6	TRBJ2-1	TGTGCCAGCAGTTACTCGGACAGTTACAATGAGCAGTTCTTC	CASSYSDSYNEQFF
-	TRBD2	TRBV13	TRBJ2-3	TGTGCCAGCAGCTTCCGGGGGGGCGCCACAGATACGCAGTATTTT	CASSFRGGATDTQYF
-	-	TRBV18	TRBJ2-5	TGTGCCAGCTCACCGCGCACGGTGCAAGAGACCCAGTACTTC	CASSPRTVQETQYF
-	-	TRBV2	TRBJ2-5	TGTGCCAGCAGTGGCATCGTCGGTGCAGAGACCCAGTACTTC	CASSGIVGAETQYF
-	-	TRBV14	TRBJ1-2	TGTGCCAGCAGCCAAGAGGGACTCGGGGACGGCTACACCTTC	CASSQEGLGDGYTF
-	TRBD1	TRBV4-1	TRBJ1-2	TGCGCCAGCAGCCAAGATGGCACAGGGGGCCTGAACTATGGCTACACCTTC	CASSQDGTGGLNYGYTF
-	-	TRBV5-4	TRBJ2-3	TGTGCCAGCAGCCGGGGACTTTCGGAGTCAACAGATACGCAGTATTTT	CASSRGLSESTDTQYF
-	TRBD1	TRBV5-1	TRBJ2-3	TGCGCCAGCAGATCTACGGGACAGGTGACAGATACGCAGTATTTT	CASRSTGQVTDTQYF
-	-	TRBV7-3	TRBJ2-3	TGTGCCAGCAGCTTTCGGGACTCCACAGATACGCAGTATTTT	CASSFRDSTDTQYF
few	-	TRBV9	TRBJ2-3	TGTGCCAGCAGCGTAGAGATGGGGAGGCAGTATTTT	CASSVEMGRQYF
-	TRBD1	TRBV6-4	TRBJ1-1	TGTGCCAGCAGCAACACCGACAGGGGCACTGAAGCTTTCTTT	CASSNTDRGTEAFF
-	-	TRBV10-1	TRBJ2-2	TGCGCCAGCTCTTCGGATAGCGGTACGAACACCGGGGAGCTGTTTTTT	CASSSDSGTNTGELFF
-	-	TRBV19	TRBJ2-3	TGTGCCAGTAGTGCCGACACAACTAGCACAGATACGCAGTATTTT	CASSADTTSTDTQYF
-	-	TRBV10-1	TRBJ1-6	TGCGCCAGCAGTGAAGGCCAGGGAAATTCACCCCTCCACTTT	CASSEGQGNSPLHF